This TCR beta chain was sequenced in a study of cytomegalovirus exposure and HLA in healthy donors (TCRdb year 2017). General notes on the study: According to an earlier analysis of a few hundred of the donors, about 179 million T cells yielded over 100 million unique TCR beta sequences and 250 to 350 Gb of sequence data. About 280 gigabases of sequencing data and around 85 million unique TCR sequences made up an early release that covered approximately 620 HLA-typed donors. Of the roughly 390 genotyped donors, roughly 85% fell in the genetic ancestry cluster associated with self-reported Caucasian donors. The study aimed to test whether signatures of past pathogen exposure could be identified by cataloging public T cell receptors. The T cell repertoires of under 750 subjects were profiled by immunosequencing and related to cytomegalovirus serostatus. A separate validation cohort of approximately 130 different subjects was used in addition to the approximately 610-subject first cohort. The study combined high-throughput TCR immunosequencing, statistical association of individual TCRs with disease status, and machine learning to predict cytomegalovirus infection status. In a later analysis, previously published TCR beta repertoires from 550 to 700 donors were re-analyzed and high-resolution HLA genotyping was added so that TCR occurrence patterns could be studied. Rather than using new phenotypic data, the later analysis identified candidate immune exposures from TCR beta sequences and from how often those sequences occurred across donors. In an earlier analysis of 587 of the donors, high-throughput TCR beta sequencing was used to judge whether each TCR beta V gene segment behaved as functional or pseudogenic. Donor age, sex, ethnicity and CMV serostatus were compiled alongside the repertoire data. A later genetic analysis took genome-wide SNP genotypes for 398 of the 666 donors and used that subset as a discovery cohort. All discovery cohort repertoires had been generated using a single sequencing platform. Class I and class II HLA loci were covered by the typing at four-digit resolution. The number of typed donors differed by locus: about 620-640 for A, B, C, DRB1 and DQB1; 522 for DQA1; some 590 for DPA1; and approximately 450 for DPB1. Roughly 5 DR-DQ haplotypes were handled as single units for association and clustering, since linkage in the cohort was strong. Across approximately 400 genotyped donors of the cohort, an average of 235,054 unique TCR beta nucleotide sequences per donor were sequenced, and approximately 19% of those sequences were non-productive. Summary of the overall study and its limitations: When HLA alleles, especially DR and DQ, strongly co-occurred, attributing TCR associations to individual alleles was difficult. Only TCR beta chains were sequenced in this cohort, and the absence of alpha or paired-chain data limited detectable features. Most TCR sequences were seen in very few donors, while some public TCRs were found in many individuals. In a later analysis, HLA-associated TCR beta chains showed more clonal expansion and lower generation probabilities than non-associated chains that were equally common. Because counts were too low, 15 to 20 rarely observed V segments, including chromosome 9 orphons, were excluded from the earlier analysis of fewer than 650 of the donors. In a later analysis, 15,000 to 20,000 TCR beta sequences were associated with specific HLA alleles at a false discovery rate of 0.05. A later genetic analysis reported fewer N-insertions in productive TCRs among donors in an Asian-associated ancestry cluster than the roughly 620-donor mean. Broadly in line with IMGT annotations, most TCR beta V segments showed up in productive rearrangements about 87% or about 30% of the time in an earlier analysis of 450 to 600 of the donors. Most CMV-associated TCR beta chains appeared to be HLA-restricted in a later analysis, and the HLA associations seemed to be driven largely by CMV exposure. V-gene and J-gene trimming of TCR beta chains was associated with a missense DCLRE1C variant in a later genetic analysis, and the association was replicated in an independent cohort. Some IMGT-functional V segments, including TRBV6-2 and TRBV6-3, could not be told apart with the 87-base-pair reads, so those segments were excluded. Presence/absence analyses assumed roughly uniform sequencing depth across donors, an assumption that may not hold. According to the authors, the approach could potentially be generalized to other disease states and immunological phenotypes. In the study, some 180 TCR beta chains were listed as associated with cytomegalovirus. For the cohort, immune exposure information was limited to CMV serostatus. A further reported finding was that TCR beta sequences accurately predicted the HLA-A and HLA-B alleles for most subjects in the first cohort. According to a later analysis, TCR association rates differed among HLA loci, with DRB1 alleles showing the most associated TCRs and HLA-C alleles showing the fewest. In both the original and validation cohorts, the classifier was reported to diagnose cytomegalovirus status with high specificity and sensitivity. A cluster of highly shared sequence variants was judged likely to be a technical artifact of the sequencing pipeline. Correlated functional status among segregating V segments might reflect linkage disequilibrium, but an unknown experimental factor could not be ruled out. According to a later analysis, parvovirus B19, influenza, CMV and Epstein-Barr virus appeared linked to several top co-occurrence clusters. HLA typing was unavailable for some donors at each locus, so association tests used only the typed subset. A few of the identified cytomegalovirus-associated TCR beta chains were confirmed in vitro to be specific for cytomegalovirus antigens.

As to this clone: This receptor's antigen is unknown.

The cohort consisted of approximately 670 healthy bone marrow donors. Cohort members were all nominally healthy when sampled, although unrecorded immune exposures were likely present. The donor was CMV seronegative and was included in the group of a few hundred seronegative cohort members. A peripheral blood sample was collected from each donor, and TCR beta sequencing was performed on peripheral blood mononuclear cells. Genomic DNA was extracted from the blood cell samples with the Qiagen DNeasy Blood Extraction Kit. The library was produced with the immunoSEQ multiplex PCR assay. For the multiplex PCR, a mixture combining 60 forward primers for TCR Vbeta segments and 13 reverse primers for TCR Jbeta segments was used. Amplification of the CDR3 region of rearranged TCR beta genes was performed with a multiplex PCR assay on genomic DNA. The Illumina HiSeq System was used to sequence the amplified TCR beta libraries as 87-base-pair reads. Processing in the source paper ran as follows. A later analysis tallied around 82 million unique TCR beta chains across the approximately 670 repertoires, and approximately 9.9 million of those chains were shared by two or more donors. Raw reads were error-corrected and collapsed into unique sequences by a nearest-neighbor algorithm in which closely related sequences were merged to remove PCR and sequencing errors. V, D and J gene segments were assigned by aligning CDR3 sequences to IMGT reference sequences. For a sequence to be retained, a match of at least six nucleotides was required to both a V gene segment and a J gene segment. Rearrangements were classified as productive when the CDR3 lacked stop codons and remained in frame with V and J, and all other rearrangements were classified as non-productive. Following IMGT convention, CDR3 was defined as the stretch from the second conserved V-encoded cysteine up to the conserved J-encoded phenylalanine. Sequences without an unambiguous match to a single V gene segment were excluded from the earlier analysis of almost 600 of the donors. An earlier analysis of several hundred of the donors called V segments functional above 56.7% productive rearrangements and segregating when the between-donor standard deviation exceeded 5%. A statistical classification framework was developed to diagnose cytomegalovirus status using the catalog of TCR beta chain sequences. In a later analysis, V and J genes were assigned by comparing TCR nucleotide sequences against IMGT/GENE-DB human TR gene sequences. Using the TCRdist pipeline, a later analysis assigned CDR3 sequences along with most-parsimonious VDJ recombination scenarios. In a later analysis, every TCR beta chain was defined by the combination of its CDR3 amino acid sequence and its V-gene family, and reads without a unique V-gene family were dropped. As a way to deal with suspected cross-contamination and a sequencing artifact, a later analysis dropped roughly 620 nucleotide sequences that were highly shared and had low generation probability. In a later analysis, a clonal expansion index for each public chain was calculated from normalized within-repertoire ranks of inferred template counts. In a later analysis, generation probabilities were computed with a VDJ recombination model fitted to out-of-frame rearrangements, and the resulting probabilities were checked against IGoR. Hypergeometric tests were used in a later analysis to score TCR-TCR, TCR-HLA and TCR-CMV co-occurrence, with a repertoire-size bias correction applied to the TCR pairs. In a later analysis, false discovery rates were estimated by permuting HLA or CMV assignments 20 times. A later analysis grouped co-occurring TCRs with DBSCAN, adding TCRdist sequence similarity when clustering within HLA-allele-positive subsets. Co-occurrence clustering excluded repertoires with fewer than 30,000 or more than 120,000 public chains, plus five with anomalous nucleotide sharing. Entries here come from immuneACCESS through TCRdb and include only in-frame sequences with V and J called. Some clones fail to appear in such tables; in the studies checked, an unresolved V gene covers under half of the shortfall, and the cause of the remainder is unknown. V, J and clone size reflect that table, while D and trimming were determined from the DNA. This sample's table has entries for approximately 120,000 clones. The ten largest clones take up roughly 2.5% of the sample.

From a lookup of the germline V gene, CDR1 and CDR2 are MDHEN and SYDVKM. There are 15 amino acids in the CDR3, from cysteine to phenylalanine inclusive. CDR3 DNA is the only sequence kept; it has 45 bases, read in frame from the first base. The germline V end is reduced by 2 bases and the J end by 1 base; junction bases left unmatched: 4. The sample taken for sequencing was PBMCs. In this chain, TRBV28 is recombined with TRBJ1-1, and TRBD1 aligns with 7 junction nucleotides. This receptor was taken from a young man in good health and CMV-seronegative. The base sequence is TGTGCCAGCAGTTTAGACAGGGTACAGAACACTGAAGCTTTCTTT. This codes for CASSLDRVQNTEAFF.